Presented here are 9 T cell receptor beta chains from one specimen sequenced in a study of T cell changes during pregnancy in multiple sclerosis. The data were produced by immunoSEQ multiplex PCR, yet TCRdb's version contains in-frame clones alone and is incomplete. The table includes 35,000 to 45,000 clones, around nine tenths detected once. This material consisted of CD8+ T cells from peripheral blood mononuclear cells, taken in the first trimester of pregnancy. Receptors were obtained from a female donor with multiple sclerosis, enrolled in a pregnancy study.

The chain has TRBV14 and TRBJ1-2; TRBD1 might be the D (6 bases). This CDR3 has 15 residues. Deletions cut 2 bases from V and 3 bases from J, with 13 bases between. CDR1 is SGHDN, CDR2 FVKESK, per germline. CDR3 coding DNA: TGTGCCAGCAGCCAATCCCCCGGGACATACTATGGCTACACCTTC. Its translation is CASSQSPGTYYGYTF.

The gene calls are TRBV7-9 and TRBJ2-2; 11 bases fit TRBD2. V was clipped by 8 bases and J by 3 bases; unmatched bases: 8. CDR1 is SEHNR, CDR2 FQNEAQ, per germline (reference sequence). The CDR3 consists of 16 residues. The CDR3 DNA follows: TGTGCCAGCGGACCTTTACTAGCGGGGGACACCGGGGAGCTGTTTTTT. As protein: CASGPLLAGDTGELFF.

The chain links TRBV27 to TRBJ2-3, with 13 bases lining up with TRBD2. CDR1 is MNHEY and CDR2 is SMNVEV in the germline V gene (reference sequence). This CDR3 spans 21 amino acids. The V gene end was trimmed by 6 bases and the J gene end by 0 bases; junction bases not matched to a gene: 18. CDR3 bases: TGTGCCAGCAGACAGCCGGGACTAGCGGGGCCCATGGATTCTAGCACAGATACGCAGTATTTT. This translates into CASRQPGLAGPMDSSTDTQYF.

This chain joins TRBV2 and TRBJ2-1, with 7 bases identical to TRBD1. The V gene end was trimmed by 7 bases and the J gene end by 8 bases; junction bases not matched to a gene: 11. This CDR3 is 14 amino acids long. Germline lookup yields CDR1 SNHLY and CDR2 FYNNEI. In DNA, the CDR3 is TGTGCCAGCATCGAGGGGGCCCGTGGCGATGAGCAGTTCTTC. Encoded protein: CASIEGARGDEQFF.

This sequence joins TRBV6-4 and TRBJ1-1, with 7 bases fitting TRBD1. CDR1 and CDR2 from the germline V gene are MRHNA and SNTAGT. The CDR3 totals 14 residues. V dropped 6 bases and J dropped 3; count of bases not matched to a gene: 7. CDR3: CASSRDSQYTEAFF. The CDR3 region has the DNA TGTGCCAGCAGCCGGGACAGCCAATACACTGAAGCTTTCTTT.

The chain links TRBV19 to TRBJ2-3; 11 bases match TRBD2. There are 16 residues in the CDR3. Germline CDR1 LNHDA, CDR2 SQIVND (reference sequence). V shed 3 bases and J 6 bases; nucleotides not matched to a gene: 8. DNA of the CDR3: TGTGCCAGTAGTATTAGCGGGGGGGCCGGGTCGGATACGCAGTATTTT. Translated: CASSISGGAGSDTQYF.

The chain employs TRBV6-1 and TRBJ2-3, with 7 bases matching TRBD1. Germline lookup yields CDR1 MNHNS and CDR2 SASEGT. The CDR3 totals 17 residues. The V and J ends lost 0 bases and 3 bases, in that order; junction bases with no gene match: 9. CDR3 nucleotide sequence: TGTGCCAGCAGTGAAGCTTCAGGGGCAGGGGGAACAGATACGCAGTATTTT. Amino acids: CASSEASGAGGTDTQYF.

The chain has TRBV7-2 and TRBJ1-5, with 9 bases that match TRBD1. Trimming removed 5 bases from V and 0 bases from J; junction bases left unmatched: 5. This CDR3 spans 16 amino acids. CDR1 SGHTA and CDR2 FQGNSA come from the germline V gene. The CDR3 spells CASSARTGVSNQPQHF. The CDR3 DNA reads TGTGCCAGCAGCGCCCGGACAGGGGTTAGCAATCAGCCCCAGCATTTT.

In its sample, this clone was seen a few times. Relative to the germline gene, one junction end is altered; a read error may explain this. The V gene is TRBV7-7, the J gene TRBJ2-7; 8 nucleotides line up with TRBD1. Germline CDR1 SSHAT, CDR2 FNYEAQ (reference sequence). This CDR3 spans 14 amino acids. The CDR3 is CASSLGTGSYEQYF. The CDR3 DNA is TGTGCTAGCAGCTTGGGGACAGGCTCCTACGAGCAGTACTTC.